The 16 T cell receptor beta chains given below trace back to one sample, sequenced in a study of T cell changes during pregnancy in multiple sclerosis. Repertoires were generated with immunoSEQ multiplex PCR, while TCRdb's copy carries only in-frame clones and drops some. The top ten clones hold 0.35% to 0.45% of a sample with approximately 37,000 clones, just over 90% of them seen once. The sample in question was CD4+ T cells from peripheral blood mononuclear cells, obtained in the third trimester of pregnancy. The receptors here all came from a female donor in good health, enrolled as a control in a pregnancy study.

This clone was counted a single time. The chain recombines TRBV5-1 with TRBJ2-1, with D maybe TRBD1 (7 bases). This CDR3 contains 14 residues. V was pared by 4 bases and J by 5 bases, with 13 bases between. The germline V gene has CDR1 SGHRS and CDR2 YFSETQ. The CDR3 DNA reads TGCGCCAGCAGCCTGCGGGACAGAAACAATGAGCAGTTCTTC. Its protein is CASSLRDRNNEQFF.

This rearrangement joins TRBV4-1 to TRBJ1-2; maybe TRBD1 (5 bases). Trimming stripped 2 bases from V and 6 bases from J, with 28 bases between. The CDR3 has 19 amino acids. Germline V gene data show CDR1 as MGHRA and CDR2 as YSYEKL. The CDR3 DNA sequence: TGCGCCAGCAGCCAAATCGTGCAGGGCTTTCGGACAAAACGGGATGGCTACACCTTC. Translating gives CASSQIVQGFRTKRDGYTF.

The chain uses TRBV5-4 and TRBJ2-7; tentative D call: TRBD1 (5 bases). This CDR3 has 14 residues. Trimming stripped 6 bases from V and 2 bases from J, with 15 bases between. Germline V lookup: CDR1 SGHNT, CDR2 YYREEE (reference sequence). This CDR3 is CASTSRRGTYEQYF. The DNA of the CDR3 is TGTGCCAGCACCAGCCGTAGGGGAACCTACGAGCAGTACTTC.

The rearrangement links TRBV5-4 to TRBJ1-4, with 8 bases identical to TRBD1. The J segment lost 7 bases and the V segment lost 0 bases, leaving 5 bases of the junction unmatched. The CDR3 has 15 amino acids. Germline CDR1 and CDR2: SGHNT and YYREEE (reference sequence). CDR3 nucleotides: TGTGCCAGCAGCTTGGCCGGGACAGGTTTTGAAAAACTGTTTTTT. Its translation: CASSLAGTGFEKLFF. The entire variable domain, with the rest obtained from reference TRBV5-4 and TRBJ1-4, is as follows: ETGVTQSPTHLIKTRGQQVTLRCSSQSGHNTVSWYQQALGQGPQFIFQYYREEENGRGNFPPRFSGLQFPNYSSELNVNALELDDSALYLCASSLAGTGFEKLFFGSGTQLSVL.

The rearrangement uses TRBV7-8 and TRBJ2-2; 9 nucleotides match TRBD2. From germline, CDR1 is SGHVS and CDR2 FQNEAQ. The CDR3 extends over 15 amino acids. The DNA of the CDR3 is TGTGCTTCGGAGCGGCGGGGGGGAGGCACCGGGGAGCTGTTTTTT. Translating it yields CASERRGGGTGELFF. The full variable domain, its missing parts supplied by reference TRBV7-8 and TRBJ2-2, is GAGVSQSPRYKVAKRGQDVALRCDPISGHVSLFWYQQALGQGPEFLTYFQNEAQLDKSGLPSDRFFAERPEGSVSTLKIQRTQQEDSAVYLCASERRGGGTGELFFGEGSRLTVL.

The chain joins TRBV18 to TRBJ1-3; D remains unclear. V gave up 2 bases and J gave up 4 bases, with 15 bases separating them. Looked up from germline, CDR1 is KGHSH and CDR2 is LQKENI. This CDR3 contains 16 residues. The CDR3 here is CASSPSRPGSGNTIYF. The DNA for the CDR3 is TGTGCCAGCTCACCAAGTAGGCCAGGATCCGGAAACACCATATATTTT.

V and J are TRBV7-9 and TRBJ1-4; 8 bases are a match to TRBD1. Losses at the gene ends were 4 bases for V and 4 bases for J; bases not matched to a gene: 5. CDR1 and CDR2 from the germline V gene are SEHNR and FQNEAQ (reference sequence). This CDR3 has 15 residues. CDR3: CASSSGQGDNEKLFF. As DNA, the CDR3 is TGTGCCAGCAGCTCCGGACAGGGAGATAATGAAAAACTGTTTTTT. Based on the CDR3 plus reference TRBV7-9 and TRBJ1-4, the full variable domain is DTGVSQNPRHKITKRGQNVTFRCDPISEHNRLYWYRQTLGQGPEFLTYFQNEAQLEKSRLLSDRFSAERPKGSFSTLEIQRTEQGDSAMYLCASSSGQGDNEKLFFGSGTQLSVL.

The V call is TRBV28, the J call TRBJ1-1; D call uncertain. Germline CDR1 reads MDHEN; CDR2 reads SYDVKM. The CDR3 contains 13 residues. The V and J ends lost 2 bases and 7 bases respectively, with 11 bases between them. The DNA for the CDR3 is TGTGCCAGCAGTTTAGACGGAGCCTTTGAAGCTTTCTTT. It translates to CASSLDGAFEAFF.

The chain has TRBV6-5 and TRBJ1-1; D unresolved. Germline loops: CDR1 MNHEY, CDR2 SVGAGI. The V end lost 6 bases, the J end lost 4 bases, and 9 bases lay between the germline ends. The CDR3 is 12 residues long. The CDR3 DNA reads as TGTGCCAGCAGGATTACAGCCACTGAAGCTTTCTTT. It yields the protein CASRITATEAFF.

This clone was observed a single time. The V call is TRBV4-1, the J call TRBJ1-5; 11 nucleotides match TRBD1. Unmatched junction bases numbered 16, after V lost 10 bases and J lost 5 bases. Germline CDR1 and CDR2: MGHRA and YSYEKL. The CDR3 is 17 amino acids. Here the CDR3 reads CATPGQGVSLEDQPQHF. The CDR3 region has the DNA TGCGCCACCCCGGGACAGGGGGTCTCTTTAGAGGATCAGCCCCAGCATTTT.

The rearrangement uses TRBV28 and TRBJ1-5; 9 nucleotides align to TRBD1. CDR3 size: 17 residues. Looked up from germline, CDR1 is MDHEN and CDR2 is SYDVKM. Trimming cost V 6 bases and J 2 bases; bases outside gene matches: 11. CDR3 residues: CASSPNRGRGGNQPQHF. In nucleotides, the CDR3 is TGTGCCAGCAGCCCGAACAGGGGGCGAGGGGGCAATCAGCCCCAGCATTTT.

J is TRBJ2-5 and V is TRBV19; D remains ambiguous. The CDR3 length is 10 residues. The germline CDR1 and CDR2 sequences are LNHDA and SQIVND (reference sequence). V lost 6 bases and J lost 4, with 3 bases in between. The CDR3 reads CASSGETQYF. The CDR3 DNA is TGTGCCAGTAGCGGAGAGACCCAGTACTTC.

The V gene is TRBV19, the J gene TRBJ1-1; a possible D gene is TRBD1 (5 bases). Germline lookup yields CDR1 LNHDA and CDR2 SQIVND (reference sequence). The CDR3 runs to 13 residues. V gave up 10 bases and J gave up 1 base, with 13 bases separating them. CDR3 sequence reads: CATNGGTNTEAFF. The CDR3 DNA reads TGTGCCACTAACGGGGGGACGAACACTGAAGCTTTCTTT.

The chain carries TRBV7-9 and TRBJ1-2, with D perhaps TRBD1 (6 bases). The germline gives CDR1 SEHNR, CDR2 FQNEAQ (reference sequence). V was pared by 7 bases and J by 8 bases, with 23 bases between. The CDR3 covers 15 residues. Written as DNA, the CDR3 is TGTGCCAGCACTAAAGACAGGCAGTCCTCCCGGGGCTACACCTTC. This encodes CASTKDRQSSRGYTF. The complete variable domain, with remaining parts taken from reference TRBV7-9 and TRBJ1-2, reads DTGVSQNPRHKITKRGQNVTFRCDPISEHNRLYWYRQTLGQGPEFLTYFQNEAQLEKSRLLSDRFSAERPKGSFSTLEIQRTEQGDSAMYLCASTKDRQSSRGYTFGSGTRLTVV.

The chain joins TRBV18 to TRBJ2-7; D call uncertain. CDR1 is KGHSH and CDR2 is LQKENI in the germline V gene. CDR3 length: 11 amino acids. V shed 6 bases and J shed 2 bases, with 5 bases lying between them. This CDR3 is CASSQTYEQYF. CDR3 bases: TGTGCCAGCTCTCAAACCTACGAGCAGTACTTC.

The chain employs TRBV29-1 and TRBJ1-4; 8 bases fit TRBD1. The CDR3 runs 13 residues. Trimming removed 5 bases from V and 8 bases from J; junction bases left unmatched: 7. CDR1 SQVTM and CDR2 ANQGSEA come from the germline V gene. CDR3 protein: CSVTRQGWEKLFF. The CDR3 bases are TGCAGCGTTACCCGACAGGGGTGGGAAAAACTGTTTTTT.